This T cell receptor (beta chain) emerged from a study of blood T cell repertoires in COVID-19. As for the study in general: Spain, Italy and the United States supplied samples that represented acute and convalescent COVID-19. T cells, B-cell-depleted T cells, or PBMCs provided the cDNA or gDNA that served as material.

There are a few counts of this clone. Trimming left V 3 bases short and J 6 bases short, with 11 bases between. This CDR3 region has 12 residues. CDR1 is DFQATT, CDR2 SNEGSKA, per germline (reference sequence). Study processing details: Cell counts per sample came from amplifying reference gene primers. Method: immunoSEQ multiplex PCR; TCRdb's copy keeps in-frame clones and lacks some. The DNA gave D and trimming, while V, J and clone size come from that table. The sample carries tens of thousands of clones, 85% to 90% recorded once. Sample: peripheral blood. This receptor was taken from a woman aged 70-85 years with acute or convalescent COVID-19. The rearrangement joins TRBV20-1 to TRBJ1-1; the D gene is possibly TRBD1 (6 bases). The CDR3 sequence: CSASQGLPEAFF. The CDR3 DNA sequence: TGCAGTGCTAGTCAGGGGTTGCCTGAAGCTTTCTTT.